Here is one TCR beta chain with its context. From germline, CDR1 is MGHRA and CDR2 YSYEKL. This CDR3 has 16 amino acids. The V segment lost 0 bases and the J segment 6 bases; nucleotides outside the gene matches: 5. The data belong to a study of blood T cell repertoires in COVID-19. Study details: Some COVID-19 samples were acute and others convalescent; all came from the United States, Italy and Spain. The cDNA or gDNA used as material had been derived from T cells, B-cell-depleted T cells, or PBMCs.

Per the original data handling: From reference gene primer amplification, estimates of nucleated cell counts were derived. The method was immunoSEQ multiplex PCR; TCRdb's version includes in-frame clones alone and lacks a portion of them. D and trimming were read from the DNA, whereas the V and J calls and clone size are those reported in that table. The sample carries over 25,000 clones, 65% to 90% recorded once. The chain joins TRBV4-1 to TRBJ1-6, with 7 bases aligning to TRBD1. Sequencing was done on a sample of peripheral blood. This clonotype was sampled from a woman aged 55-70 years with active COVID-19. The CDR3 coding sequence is TGCGCCAGCAGCCAAGATCCCGGACAGGCTAATTCACCCCTCCACTTT. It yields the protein CASSQDPGQANSPLHF.